This passage covers 15 T cell receptor beta chains from one sample sequenced in a study of T cells expressing NK-cell markers (dated by TCRdb to about 2020). The library was generated by 5' RACE. For sequencing, an Illumina HiSeq 2000 was employed. After TCRdb reprocessed the reads, each CDR3 protein sequence was kept as one row, without DNA. The sample table gives hundreds of thousands of distinct CDR3 sequences. Roughly 8% of the sample lies in the top ten. The sequencing sample was made of blood T cells: a sorted CD56 or NKG2C T cell subset, CD4+ or CD8+ T cells, or bulk PBMC T cells (not recorded which). The receptors were gathered from a woman between 18 and 70 years old in good health.

J is TRBJ2-3 and V is TRBV18; the TCRdb D gene call, TRBD2, has no DNA to confirm it. In germline, CDR1 is KGHSH, CDR2 LQKENI. The CDR3 runs to 20 residues. The CDR3 sequence: CASSSIGQNRAPYTTDTQYF.

The genes are TRBV12-3 or TRBV12-4 and TRBJ2-7; TCRdb reports TRBD1, a call that lacks DNA to check it against. The CDR3 spans 14 residues. The CDR3 reads CASSRTGTAYEQYF.

The genes are TRBV12-3 or TRBV12-4 and TRBJ2-3; TCRdb's assignment of TRBD2 cannot be checked, as there is no DNA. The CDR3 has 14 residues. The CDR3 loop is CASSPQRVTDTQYF.

The chain uses TRBV7-2 and TRBJ2-5; as DNA is missing, the TRBD2 call by TCRdb cannot be tested. Germline values: CDR1 SGHTA, CDR2 FQGNSA. CDR3 length: 15 amino acids. CDR3 sequence: CASSFPGSPPETQYF.

V and J are TRBV20-1 and TRBJ2-3; TCRdb's D call, TRBD2, is unchecked because there is no DNA. The CDR3 has 14 residues. Germline lookup yields CDR1 DFQATT and CDR2 SNEGSKA (reference sequence). CDR3 residues: CSARGTRATDTQYF.

The gene calls are TRBV6-5 and TRBJ2-7; TCRdb outputs TRBD1, but without DNA this stays unchecked. Germline lookup yields CDR1 MNHEY and CDR2 SVGAGI. The CDR3 consists of 15 residues. The CDR3 here is CASSYSTGESYEQYF.

J is TRBJ1-5 and V is TRBV12-3 or TRBV12-4; without DNA, the TCRdb call of TRBD1 cannot be checked. CDR3 length: 15 residues. This CDR3 reads CASSLLGAGGQPQHF.

This chain uses TRBV9 with TRBJ2-6. Germline CDR1 and CDR2: SGDLS and YYNGEE. The CDR3 extends over 14 amino acids. CDR3 sequence: CASSDQSGANVLTF.

The gene calls are TRBV5-1 and TRBJ1-2; checking the TCRdb D call of TRBD1 is not possible without DNA. Germline-derived CDR1 and CDR2 are SGHRS and YFSETQ. CDR3 size: 15 residues. The chain's CDR3 is CASSPRTGSPYGYTF.

The chain has TRBV7-9 and TRBJ2-5; the TCRdb call, TRBD1, lacks DNA for checking. The germline CDR1 and CDR2 sequences are SEHNR and FQNEAQ (reference sequence). The CDR3 sequence is 15 residues long. The CDR3 region is CASSLLGQGLETQYF.

The chain has TRBV29-1 and TRBJ2-7. Germline V gives CDR1 SQVTM, CDR2 ANQGSEA. The CDR3 is 12 amino acids. The CDR3 protein is CSVEAEGYEQYF.

V is TRBV6-2 or TRBV6-3 and J is TRBJ2-7. CDR3 size: 15 residues. Germline values: CDR1 MNHEY, CDR2 SVGEGT. CDR3: CASETDKIGFYEQYF.

The chain employs TRBV24-1 and TRBJ2-1; TCRdb calls TRBD2, which cannot be checked without DNA. In germline, CDR1 is KGHDR, CDR2 SFDVKD. This CDR3 contains 16 residues. CDR3 sequence reads: CATSDRLAGGFDEQFF.

The rearrangement joins TRBV5-1 to TRBJ2-3; the TCRdb call, TRBD2, lacks DNA for checking. From germline, CDR1 is SGHRS and CDR2 YFSETQ. CDR3 length: 19 amino acids. The CDR3 sequence is CASSSLAGAGGVRTDTQYF. The complete variable domain, with remaining parts taken from reference TRBV5-1 and TRBJ2-3, reads KAGVTQTPRYLIKTRGQQVTLSCSPISGHRSVSWYQQTPGQGLQFLFEYFSETQRNKGNFPGRFSGRQFSNSRSEMNVSTLELGDSALYLCASSSLAGAGGVRTDTQYFGPGTRLTVL.

The rearrangement links TRBV29-1 to TRBJ1-2; TCRdb's assignment of TRBD1 cannot be checked, as there is no DNA. In germline, CDR1 is SQVTM, CDR2 ANQGSEA. CDR3 size: 16 residues. The CDR3 region is CSVSGQTSQKDYGYTF.